Listed here is a single T cell receptor beta chain. Its specificity is unknown. Germline and junction disagree at one end, which may indicate a read error. Whole-study results and caveats: Tumor Treg TCRs overlapped most with tumor naive CD4+ cells. Larger-cohort validation covered only one TCR beta V-J rearrangement.

Semi-nested PCR with Nested Universal Primer A followed constant-region reverse priming of full-length variable regions. TCRdb used MiXCR to reprocess the 5' RACE reads, holding one entry per CDR3 protein. Of tens of thousands of distinct CDR3 sequences detected, roughly 28% appear once; the ten largest clones hold around 3.1%. Germline V gene lookup returns CDR1 SGHTA and CDR2 FQGTGA. CDR3 length: 14 amino acids. The chain has TRBV7-3 and TRBJ1-6; possibly TRBD1 for D (5 bases). The source of this sequence is a female donor with breast cancer. Sequenced: tumor-infiltrating memory CD4+ T cells sorted from the breast tumor. Noted subset: memory CD4+ T cells, CD4+CD45RO+CD25-. CDR3 loop: CAGSGQAGNSPLHF. The DNA of the CDR3 is TGTGCCGGCAGCGGTCAAGCAGGGAATTCACCCCTCCACTTT.